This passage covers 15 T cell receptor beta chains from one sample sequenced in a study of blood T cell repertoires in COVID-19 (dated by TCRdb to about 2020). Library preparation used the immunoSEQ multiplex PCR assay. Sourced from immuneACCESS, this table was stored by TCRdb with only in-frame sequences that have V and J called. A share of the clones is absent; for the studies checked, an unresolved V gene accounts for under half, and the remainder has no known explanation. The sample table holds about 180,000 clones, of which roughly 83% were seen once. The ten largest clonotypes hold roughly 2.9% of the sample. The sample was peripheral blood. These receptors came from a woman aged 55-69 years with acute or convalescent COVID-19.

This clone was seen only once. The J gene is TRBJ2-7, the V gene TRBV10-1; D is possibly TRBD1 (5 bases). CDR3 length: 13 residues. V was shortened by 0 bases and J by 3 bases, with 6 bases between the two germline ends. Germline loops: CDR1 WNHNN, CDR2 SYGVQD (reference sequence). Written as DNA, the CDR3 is TGCGCCAGCAGTGAGTCGACAGTCTACGAGCAGTACTTC. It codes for CASSESTVYEQYF.

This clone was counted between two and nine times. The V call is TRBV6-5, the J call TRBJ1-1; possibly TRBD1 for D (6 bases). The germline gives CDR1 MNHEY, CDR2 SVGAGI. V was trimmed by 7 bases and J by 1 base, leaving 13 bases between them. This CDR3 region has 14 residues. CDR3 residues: CASIPGHSNTEAFF. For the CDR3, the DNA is TGTGCCAGCATTCCGGGACACTCGAACACTGAAGCTTTCTTT.

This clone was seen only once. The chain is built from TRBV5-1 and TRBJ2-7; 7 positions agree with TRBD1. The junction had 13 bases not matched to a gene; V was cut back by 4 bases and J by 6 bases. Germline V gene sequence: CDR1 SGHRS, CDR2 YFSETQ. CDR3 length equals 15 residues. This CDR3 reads CASSQRTGRSSEQYF. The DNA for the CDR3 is TGCGCCAGCAGCCAGAGGACAGGAAGGAGCTCCGAGCAGTACTTC. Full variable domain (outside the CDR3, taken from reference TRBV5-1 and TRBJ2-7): KAGVTQTPRYLIKTRGQQVTLSCSPISGHRSVSWYQQTPGQGLQFLFEYFSETQRNKGNFPGRFSGRQFSNSRSEMNVSTLELGDSALYLCASSQRTGRSSEQYFGPGTRLTVT.

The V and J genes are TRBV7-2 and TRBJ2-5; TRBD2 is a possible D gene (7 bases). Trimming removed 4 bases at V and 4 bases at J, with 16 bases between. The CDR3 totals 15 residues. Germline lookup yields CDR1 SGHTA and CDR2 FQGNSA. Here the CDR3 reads CASSSQGGPPETQYF. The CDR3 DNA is TGTGCCAGCAGCTCACAGGGAGGGCCCCCAGAGACCCAGTACTTC.

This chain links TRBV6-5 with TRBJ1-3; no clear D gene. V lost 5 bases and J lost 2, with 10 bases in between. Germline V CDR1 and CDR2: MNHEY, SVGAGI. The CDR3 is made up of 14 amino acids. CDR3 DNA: TGTGCCAGCAGTAGATCTGAGGCTGGAAACACCATATATTTT. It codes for CASSRSEAGNTIYF.

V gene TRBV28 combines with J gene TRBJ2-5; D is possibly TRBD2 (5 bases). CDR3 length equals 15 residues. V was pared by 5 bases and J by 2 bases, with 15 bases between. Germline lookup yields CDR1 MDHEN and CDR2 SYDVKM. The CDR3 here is CASSPSGTVQETQYF. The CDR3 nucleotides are TGTGCCAGCAGTCCAAGCGGTACAGTTCAAGAGACCCAGTACTTC.

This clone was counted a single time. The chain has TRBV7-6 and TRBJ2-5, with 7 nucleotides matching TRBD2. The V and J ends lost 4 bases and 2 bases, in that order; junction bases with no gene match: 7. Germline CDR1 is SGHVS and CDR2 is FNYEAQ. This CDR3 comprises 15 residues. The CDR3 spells CASSWGGKYQETQYF. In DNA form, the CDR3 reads TGTGCCAGCAGCTGGGGAGGGAAGTATCAAGAGACCCAGTACTTC. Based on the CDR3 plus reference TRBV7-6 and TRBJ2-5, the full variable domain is GAGVSQSPRYKVTKRGQDVALRCDPISGHVSLYWYRQALGQGPEFLTYFNYEAQQDKSGLPNDRFSAERPEGSISTLTIQRTEQRDSAMYRCASSWGGKYQETQYFGPGTRLLVL.

The CDR3 region has the DNA TGTGCCAGCAGCCCTCGGGATCAGCCCCAGCATTTT. Its protein is CASSPRDQPQHF. The chain links TRBV12-3 or TRBV12-4 to TRBJ1-5; D gene unclear. The CDR3 totals 12 residues. Trimming cost V 6 bases and J 5 bases, with 8 bases left between them.

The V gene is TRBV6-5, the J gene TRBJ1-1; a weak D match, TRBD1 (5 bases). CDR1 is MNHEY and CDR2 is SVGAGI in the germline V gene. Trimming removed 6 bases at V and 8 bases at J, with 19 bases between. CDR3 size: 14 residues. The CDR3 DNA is TGTGCCAGCAGCCCCGACAGACAGAAAGCGGAAGCTTTCTTT. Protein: CASSPDRQKAEAFF.

This CDR3 is CASNHRQGLYSNQPQHF. CDR3 nucleotides: TGTGCCAGCAACCATCGACAGGGCCTCTATAGCAATCAGCCCCAGCATTTT. The V gene is TRBV19, the J gene TRBJ1-5; TRBD1 matches 7 bases. CDR1 is LNHDA, CDR2 SQIVND, per germline (reference sequence). The CDR3 totals 17 residues. The junction had 14 bases not matched to a gene; V was cut back by 9 bases and J by 0 bases.

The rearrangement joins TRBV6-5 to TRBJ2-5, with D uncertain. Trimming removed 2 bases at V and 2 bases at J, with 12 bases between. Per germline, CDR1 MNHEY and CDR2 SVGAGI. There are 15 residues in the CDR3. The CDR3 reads CASSYGRGEQETQYF. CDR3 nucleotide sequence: TGTGCCAGCAGTTACGGCAGAGGAGAGCAAGAGACCCAGTACTTC.

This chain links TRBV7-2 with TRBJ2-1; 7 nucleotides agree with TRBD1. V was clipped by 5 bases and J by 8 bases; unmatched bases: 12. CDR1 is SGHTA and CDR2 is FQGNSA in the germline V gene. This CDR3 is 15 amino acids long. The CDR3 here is CASSRDGSGGDEQFF. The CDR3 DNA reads TGTGCCAGCAGCCGGGACGGGTCAGGGGGTGATGAGCAGTTCTTC.

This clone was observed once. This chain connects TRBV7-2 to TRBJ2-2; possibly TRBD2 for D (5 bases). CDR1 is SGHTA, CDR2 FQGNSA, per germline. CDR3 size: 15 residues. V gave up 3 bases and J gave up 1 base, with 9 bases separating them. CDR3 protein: CASSLDFRNTGELFF. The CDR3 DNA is TGTGCCAGCAGCTTGGACTTTCGGAACACCGGGGAGCTGTTTTTT.

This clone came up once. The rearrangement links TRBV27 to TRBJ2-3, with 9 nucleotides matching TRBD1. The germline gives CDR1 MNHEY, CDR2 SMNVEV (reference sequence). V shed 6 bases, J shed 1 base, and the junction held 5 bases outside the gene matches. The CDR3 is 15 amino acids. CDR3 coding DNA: TGTGCCAGCAGCACCCGGGACAGGGGCACAGATACGCAGTATTTT. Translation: CASSTRDRGTDTQYF.

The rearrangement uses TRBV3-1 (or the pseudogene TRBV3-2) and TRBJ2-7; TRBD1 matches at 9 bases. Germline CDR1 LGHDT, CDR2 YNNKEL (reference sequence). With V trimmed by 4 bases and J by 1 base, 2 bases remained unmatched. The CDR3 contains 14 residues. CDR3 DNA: TGTGCCAGCAGCCGGACAGGGGTGTCCTACGAGCAGTACTTC. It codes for CASSRTGVSYEQYF.